This record covers a single T cell receptor beta chain. This sample was included in a study of blood T cell repertoires in COVID-19. At the level of the study: Italy, Spain and the United States were the sources of the convalescent and acute COVID-19 samples.

In terms of age and location, participants ranged from about 18 to 95 years and lived in fewer than 30 US areas. Self-reported history from a screening survey and questionnaire set each donor's cohort. Among Cohort 3 donors, those recovered had two negative PCRs, clearance, or symptom resolution. Germline V gene sequence: CDR1 MNHNS, CDR2 SASEGT. J was trimmed by 6 bases and V by 1 base; bases with no gene match: 12. The CDR3 spans 17 residues. The protocol was immunoSEQ multiplex PCR, while the TCRdb copy is restricted to in-frame clones and leaves out a portion. This table has some 270,000 clones, around 85% appearing once.

The chain links TRBV6-1 to TRBJ1-5; 7 positions match TRBD1. The sequence came from a woman in her thirties who had recovered from COVID-19. Sequencing used PBMCs or T cells enriched from blood (not recorded which). The CDR3 loop is CASSEGQGEGSFQPQHF. CDR3 coding DNA: TGTGCCAGCAGTGAAGGACAGGGCGAAGGTTCGTTTCAGCCCCAGCATTTT.